A single sample gave rise to the 4 T cell receptor beta chains below, sequenced in a study of cytomegalovirus exposure and HLA in healthy donors. PCR involved 60 Vbeta and 13 Jbeta primers. Assay used: immunoSEQ multiplex PCR; TCRdb lists only in-frame clones, some missing. The table records over 150,000 clones, 80% of them present only once. Sequenced: PBMCs. These receptors all come from a man aged 30-40 years in good health and CMV-seropositive.

This chain connects TRBV19 to TRBJ1-3, with D maybe TRBD1 (6 bases). The CDR3 consists of 18 residues. Germline V gives CDR1 LNHDA, CDR2 SQIVND (reference sequence). Trimming left V 3 bases short and J 0 bases short, with 18 bases between. The CDR3 DNA is TGTGCCAGTAGTATTGCCTCCTCCGGGACAAGCTCTGGAAACACCATATATTTT. Encoded protein: CASSIASSGTSSGNTIYF.

This chain's CDR3 is CASSPRTGDSYGYTF. Here the CDR3 DNA reads TGTGCCAGCAGCCCCCGGACAGGGGATAGCTATGGCTACACCTTC. This rearrangement joins TRBV4-2 to TRBJ1-2; 9 bases line up with TRBD1. From germline, CDR1 is LGHNA and CDR2 YNFKEQ. With V trimmed by 4 bases and J by 4 bases, 7 bases remained unmatched. This CDR3 is built from 15 residues.

This clone was observed a few times. The chain employs TRBV21-1 and TRBJ2-7; TRBD1 is taken as the D call from the table, unchecked against the DNA. TRBV21-1 is a pseudogene segment. CDR3 size: 16 residues. As DNA, the CDR3 is TGTGCCAGCAGCAAAGCAGGTAGGGGCGTTTGGCGCGAGCAGTACTTC. Protein sequence: CASSKAGRGVWREQYF.

The sample holds a few counts of this clone. This chain joins TRBV28 and TRBJ2-5, with 10 bases aligning to TRBD2. There are 15 residues in the CDR3. The germline CDR1 and CDR2 sequences are MDHEN and SYDVKM. With V trimmed by 5 bases and J by 1 base, 4 bases remained unmatched. CDR3 nucleotide sequence: TGTGCCAGCAGTCGCCGGACTAGCGGCCAAGAGACCCAGTACTTC. It is translated as CASSRRTSGQETQYF.